This T cell receptor beta chain was identified during a study of shared clonotypes between healthy human individuals. The assay was immunoSEQ multiplex PCR, and TCRdb's table has in-frame clones only and misses some. The sample records under 2,500,000 clones, approximately 95% being singletons. V dropped 8 bases and J dropped 4; count of bases not matched to a gene: 8. The CDR3 runs to 13 residues. CDR1 GTSNPN and CDR2 SVGIG come from the germline V gene (reference sequence). The sequence was collected from a young man in good health. The chain employs TRBV30 and TRBJ2-1, with TRBD1 identical over 7 bases. The sequencing sample was made of naive CD4+ T cells sorted from blood. Sample subset: CD45RA+ positively selected. The CDR3 DNA sequence: TGTGCCAATTCCAAGGGACAGTACAATGAGCAGTTCTTC. This translates into CANSKGQYNEQFF.